This TCR beta chain was profiled in a study of blood T cell repertoires in COVID-19. The CDR3 is 14 amino acids. Trimming took 8 bases from V and 8 from J, leaving 16 bases between them. Per the germline V gene, CDR1 is MNHEY and CDR2 is SVGAGI. The data were produced by immunoSEQ multiplex PCR, yet TCRdb's version contains in-frame clones alone and is incomplete. The table has roughly 200,000 clones, about 83% seen once. This TCR was sampled from a woman between 45 and 65 years old who had been exposed to COVID-19. The specimen was PBMCs or T cells enriched from blood (not recorded which). The chain has TRBV6-5 and TRBJ1-6, with a weak D call TRBD1 (5 bases). The CDR3 loop is CASSSWDSHSPLHF. The CDR3 DNA reads TGTGCCAGCTCCTCCTGGGACTCGCATTCACCCCTCCACTTT.